This passage covers 18 T cell receptor beta chains from one sample sequenced in a study of T-cell reconstitution after alpha-beta-depleted transplantation in children. Study-level results: One year after transplant, T-cell counts and diversity came mostly from newly produced T cells.

A TCRbeta library incorporating unique molecular identifiers was prepared. One entry per CDR3 protein, called by TCRdb with MiXCR from the PCR reads. This table holds some 300,000 distinct CDR3 sequences, about 7.3% found once. The antigens these receptors bind are not known. The starting material was peripheral blood, obtained 360 days after TCRalphabeta/CD19-depleted stem cell transplant. The receptors stem from a female patient aged 2-9 years who had a stem cell transplant for Fanconi anemia, so the T cells may come from the graft donor.

This clonotype has just a few counts. The chain combines TRBV24-1 with TRBJ1-5; D unresolved. The CDR3 spans 14 residues. Germline V gene sequence: CDR1 KGHDR, CDR2 SFDVKD. Trimming cost V 2 bases and J 1 base, with 5 bases left between them. This CDR3 is CATSDSGSNQPQHF. CDR3 sequence (DNA): TGTGCCACCAGTGATTCGGGGAGCAATCAGCCCCAGCATTTT.

This clonotype was counted many times. The chain joins TRBV20-1 to TRBJ1-5; weak D call: TRBD1 (5 bases). From germline, CDR1 is DFQATT and CDR2 SNEGSKA (reference sequence). V was trimmed by 3 bases and J by 3 bases, leaving 9 bases between them. This CDR3 spans 13 amino acids. The CDR3 DNA reads TGCAGTGCTAGCGCAGGGCCCAATCAGCCCCAGCATTTT. Translated, it gives CSASAGPNQPQHF.

The sample holds many counts of this clonotype. The gene calls are TRBV28 and TRBJ2-1, with D possibly called TRBD1 or TRBD2 (5 bases each). CDR3 length: 14 amino acids. Trimming took off 4 bases at V and 5 bases at J, with 12 bases between the two ends. Germline V gene lookup returns CDR1 MDHEN and CDR2 SYDVKM. CDR3 bases: TGTGCCAGCAGTTCCACGACGGGACACAATGAGCAGTTCTTC. Protein product: CASSSTTGHNEQFF.

This clonotype was seen many times. The genes are TRBV3-1 and TRBJ2-3, with D possibly matching TRBD2 (7 bases). This CDR3 comprises 16 residues. Germline loops: CDR1 LGHDT, CDR2 YNNKEL (reference sequence). The ends were cut back, 2 bases at V and 2 bases at J, with 14 bases in the middle. DNA of the CDR3: TGTGCCAGCAGCCAATTCCAGGGGAGGGTCACAGATACGCAGTATTTT. Residues: CASSQFQGRVTDTQYF.

This clonotype was detected a few times. The chain joins TRBV20-1 to TRBJ2-3, with 16 bases identical to TRBD2. This CDR3 region has 19 residues. Unmatched junction bases numbered 10, after V lost 0 bases and J lost 4 bases. Germline assignment: CDR1 DFQATT and CDR2 SNEGSKA (reference sequence). The CDR3 bases are TGCAGTGCTAGAGACCCTCCCGGGACTAGCGGGAGGGCCCCAGATACGCAGTATTTT. Amino acid sequence: CSARDPPGTSGRAPDTQYF.

This clonotype was recorded many times. The V call is TRBV20-1, the J call TRBJ2-5; D unresolved. The CDR3 spans 10 residues. V lost 6 bases to trimming and J lost 2 bases, with 4 bases between them. The germline CDR1 and CDR2 sequences are DFQATT and SNEGSKA (reference sequence). The CDR3 loop reads CSAGQETQYF. CDR3 coding DNA: TGCAGTGCCGGACAAGAGACCCAGTACTTC.

This clonotype was detected only a few times. The genes are TRBV11-2 and TRBJ2-7; TRBD1 might be the D (5 bases). V lost 1 base, J lost 4 bases, and 23 bases lay in between. CDR3 length equals 18 residues. The germline V gene encodes CDR1 SGHAT and CDR2 FQNNGV. CDR3 coding DNA: TGTGCCAGCAGCTTAGGTCTACAAGTAGGGGTCGGCTCGTACGAGCAGTACTTC. This gives the protein CASSLGLQVGVGSYEQYF.

At least ten counts were recorded for this clonotype. CDR3 sequence (DNA): TGCGCCAGCAGCTTGTCGGATAGCGGGAGTTTAGATACGCAGTATTTT. Protein: CASSLSDSGSLDTQYF. The chain recombines TRBV5-1 with TRBJ2-3; TRBD2 matches 9 bases. CDR3 length: 16 amino acids. In germline, CDR1 is SGHRS, CDR2 YFSETQ. Trimming cost V 1 base and J 5 bases; bases outside gene matches: 8.

This clonotype was recorded a few times. The chain combines TRBV15 with TRBJ1-4; maybe TRBD1 (6 bases). The CDR3 spans 15 residues. The germline V gene has CDR1 LNHNV and CDR2 YYDKDF (reference sequence). Trimming pared 2 bases from V and 4 bases from J, leaving 11 bases between. CDR3 amino acids: CATSRQGRVNEKLFF. The DNA for the CDR3 is TGTGCCACCAGCAGACAGGGGCGGGTTAATGAAAAACTGTTTTTT.

This clonotype was seen a handful of times. The chain recombines TRBV4-1 with TRBJ2-1; 9 bases agree with TRBD2. The V and J ends lost 0 bases and 3 bases, in that order; junction bases with no gene match: 6. The CDR3 has 17 amino acids. CDR1 is MGHRA and CDR2 is YSYEKL in the germline V gene. The CDR3 here is CASSQDLRGGVYNEQFF. DNA of the CDR3: TGCGCCAGCAGCCAAGATCTACGCGGGGGGGTCTACAATGAGCAGTTCTTC.

This clonotype was recorded at least ten times. The chain combines TRBV27 with TRBJ1-5; D unclear. Trimming took 0 bases from V and 3 from J, leaving 12 bases between them. This CDR3 has 16 amino acids. Germline V gene lookup returns CDR1 MNHEY and CDR2 SMNVEV (reference sequence). The CDR3 DNA reads TGTGCCAGCAGTTTATCGTTCGGTGGCCTCAATCAGCCCCAGCATTTT. It codes for CASSLSFGGLNQPQHF.

CDR3 loop: CSARPRTGGNTIYF. CDR3 in DNA: TGCAGTGCTAGACCAAGGACAGGTGGAAACACCATATATTTT. The J gene is TRBJ1-3, the V gene TRBV20-1; TRBD1 matches at 7 bases. The V and J ends lost 2 bases and 3 bases, in that order; junction bases with no gene match: 4. Germline loops: CDR1 DFQATT, CDR2 SNEGSKA (reference sequence). CDR3 length: 14 residues.

Many counts were recorded for this clonotype. This chain uses TRBV12-3 or TRBV12-4 with TRBJ2-2; 11 nucleotides agree with TRBD2. V gave up 3 bases and J gave up 7 bases; unmatched junction bases: 7. The CDR3 has 16 residues. The CDR3 sequence: CASSFWGTSGRGELFF. The DNA for the CDR3 is TGTGCCAGCAGTTTTTGGGGGACTAGCGGTCGCGGGGAGCTGTTTTTT.

This clonotype was counted only a few times. J is TRBJ1-1 and V is TRBV6-1, with 11 positions matching TRBD1. CDR1 is MNHNS, CDR2 SASEGT, per germline. With V trimmed by 6 bases and J by 3 bases, 3 bases remained unmatched. The CDR3 has 14 residues. In nucleotides, the CDR3 is TGTGCCAGCAGGGGACAGGGGGTATACACTGAAGCTTTCTTT. Its translation: CASRGQGVYTEAFF.

V is TRBV5-1 and J is TRBJ2-7; D may correspond to TRBD1 or TRBD2 (6 bases each). The germline V gene has CDR1 SGHRS and CDR2 YFSETQ. CDR3 length: 16 amino acids. With 3 bases removed from V and 0 bases from J, the gap between germline ends came to 16 bases. The CDR3 nucleotides are TGCGCCAGCAGCTCACACGGGGGCCCAAGCTCCTACGAGCAGTACTTC. It specifies CASSSHGGPSSYEQYF.

The chain joins TRBV5-1 to TRBJ2-2; TRBD2 aligns across 13 bases. V dropped 4 bases and J dropped 6; count of bases not matched to a gene: 6. This CDR3 spans 16 amino acids. Germline V gene sequence: CDR1 SGHRS, CDR2 YFSETQ. In nucleotides, the CDR3 is TGCGCCAGCAGCCTAGGACTAGCGGGAGTGGCCGGGGAGCTGTTTTTT. Its translation: CASSLGLAGVAGELFF.

This clonotype was seen at least ten times. The V and J genes are TRBV6-2 or TRBV6-3 and TRBJ2-1; D is perhaps TRBD1 (7 bases). The germline gives CDR1 MNHEY, CDR2 SVGEGT. V lost 8 bases to trimming and J lost 9 bases, with 11 bases between them. This CDR3 spans 11 amino acids. The CDR3 sequence is CASSRGVEQFF. DNA of the CDR3: TGTGCCAGCTCCAGGGGGGTTGAGCAGTTCTTC.

This clonotype occurred many times. CDR3 loop: CASSAFGTGIGEQYF. In DNA form, the CDR3 reads TGTGCCAGCAGCGCCTTCGGGACAGGGATTGGCGAGCAGTACTTC. The J gene is TRBJ2-7, the V gene TRBV9, with 9 nucleotides matching TRBD1. Germline assignment: CDR1 SGDLS and CDR2 YYNGEE. The trim removed 3 bases at V and 6 bases at J, leaving 10 bases unmatched. The CDR3 runs 15 residues. The complete variable domain, with remaining parts taken from reference TRBV9 and TRBJ2-7, reads DSGVTQTPKHLITATGQRVTLRCSPRSGDLSVYWYQQSLDQGLQFLIQYYNGEERAKGNILERFSAQQFPDLHSELNLSSLELGDSALYFCASSAFGTGIGEQYFGPGTRLTVT.